The clone carrying this T cell receptor beta chain was detected many times. The antigen remains unidentified. This entry comes from a study of T cells in Graves' hyperthyroidism and ophthalmopathy. Turning to the study itself: Prior to any treatment, at the point of initial diagnosis, peripheral blood was collected. Whole-study results and caveats: Most expanded thyroid clonotypes above 0.001 recurred in blood.

RNA transcripts gave rise to amplified TCR beta CDR3 regions. A set of HTBI primers served as the primers for a first-round RT-PCR of the TCR CDR3. TCRdb reprocessed the multiplex PCR reads with MiXCR, giving one entry per CDR3 protein. The repertoire holds approximately 420,000 distinct CDR3 sequences, around 15% seen once, with less than 6.5% in the top ten. Thyroid ultrasound and orbital computed tomography, with clinical symptoms and serum thyroxine and TRAb, informed diagnoses. Source material for PBMCs was around 10 ml fresh peripheral blood. CDR3 size: 15 residues. The germline CDR1 and CDR2 sequences are MNHNS and SASEGT. The trim removed 6 bases at V and 2 bases at J, leaving 5 bases unmatched.

The TCR sequence derives from a young woman with Graves' hyperthyroidism. The genes are TRBV6-1 and TRBJ1-5; 9 bases are shared with TRBD1. Source material: blood. CDR3 in DNA: TGTGCCAGCAGCCGTACAGGGGGCCGCAATCAGCCCCAGCATTTT. Encoded protein: CASSRTGGRNQPQHF.